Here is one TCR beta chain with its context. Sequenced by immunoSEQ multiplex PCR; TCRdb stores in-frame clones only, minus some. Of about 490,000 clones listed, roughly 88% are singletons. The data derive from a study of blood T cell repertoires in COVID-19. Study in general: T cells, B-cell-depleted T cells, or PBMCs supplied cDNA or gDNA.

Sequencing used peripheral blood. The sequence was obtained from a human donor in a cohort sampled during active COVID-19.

The CDR3 DNA is TGCAGCGTTGCTGGGGCCGTCTATGGCTACACCTTC. It specifies CSVAGAVYGYTF. This chain joins TRBV29-1 and TRBJ1-2, with a weak D call TRBD1 (5 bases). In germline, CDR1 is SQVTM, CDR2 ANQGSEA. The germline V and J ends were trimmed by 4 bases and 4 bases, with 10 bases remaining between them. The length of the CDR3 is 12 residues.